Sequencing of this TCR beta chain was carried out in a study of control samples from healthy donors and cancer patients. This table comes from immunoSEQ multiplex PCR, and its TCRdb copy is limited to in-frame clones, with some not included. This table holds some 97,000 clones, approximately 84% found once. The CDR3 sequence is 13 residues long. Germline CDR1 is SGHTA and CDR2 is FQGTGA. Trimming stripped 6 bases from V and 6 bases from J, with 11 bases between. This clonotype was obtained from a woman aged 50 to 65 in good health. Sample: blood. The chain recombines TRBV7-3 with TRBJ2-2; D ambiguous. In DNA, the CDR3 is TGTGCCAGCAGTCTGTCCCAGGCCGGGGAGCTGTTTTTT. Translation gives CASSLSQAGELFF. The entire variable domain, with the rest obtained from reference TRBV7-3 and TRBJ2-2, is as follows: GAGVSQTPSNKVTEKGKYVELRCDPISGHTALYWYRQSLGQGPEFLIYFQGTGAADDSGLPNDRFFAVRPEGSVSTLKIQRTERGDSAVYLCASSLSQAGELFFGEGSRLTVL.